This T cell receptor (beta chain) came from a study of blood T cell repertoires in COVID-19. Study-level information: COVID-19 samples, acute and convalescent, were from the United States, Italy and Spain. From T cells, B-cell-depleted T cells, or PBMCs came the material, which was cDNA or gDNA.

The CDR3 covers 13 residues. Trimming pared 7 bases from V and 14 bases from J, leaving 18 bases between. Seattle's enrolled individuals joined amid active infection and were then monitored longitudinally. Original data processing: Amplification with reference gene primers provided the estimates of nucleated cell counts. Some clones are missing from TCRdb's copy, which holds only in-frame ones; the method was immunoSEQ multiplex PCR. From that table come the V and J calls and clone size; the DNA was used to work out D and trimming. Of 150,000 to 180,000 clones in the sample, over 75% are singletons; the top ten hold 0.6% to 0.7%.

This receptor was taken from a man aged 55 to 70 with COVID-19, enrolled during active disease. The J gene is TRBJ1-6, the V gene TRBV12-3 or TRBV12-4; maybe TRBD1 (5 bases). Source material: peripheral blood. Here the CDR3 reads CASNRDSNGALHF. The CDR3, as DNA: TGTGCCAGCAATCGGGACTCCAATGGGGCCCTCCACTTT.